This is a list of T cell receptor beta chains from one sample in a study of T cells in Graves' hyperthyroidism and ophthalmopathy. TCRdb reanalysed the multiplex PCR reads using MiXCR and keeps one entry per CDR3 protein. The sample includes roughly 600,000 distinct CDR3 sequences, around 15% seen only once; the top ten take roughly an eighth. Material for sequencing was blood. The receptors originated from a woman aged 50 to 60 with Graves' ophthalmopathy. Both conserved end residues are part of each CDR3. D genes are given only for firm matches. Only some rows state a clone size, as once, few, many or a class for expanded clones.

d_call	v_call	clone_size	j_call	cdr3_aa	cdr3_nt
TRBD2	TRBV28	-	TRBJ2-2	CASSSSTSGRVNTGELFF	TGTGCCAGCAGTTCGTCGACTAGCGGGAGGGTGAACACCGGGGAGCTGTTTTTT
-	TRBV18	many	TRBJ1-5	CASSPQQTNQPQHF	TGTGCCAGCTCACCACAACAAACTAATCAGCCCCAGCATTTT
TRBD2	TRBV3-1	many	TRBJ2-5	CASSQLAAQETQYF	TGTGCCAGCAGCCAACTAGCGGCTCAAGAGACCCAGTACTTC
-	TRBV7-3	many	TRBJ2-1	CASSYNRHEEQFF	TGTGCCAGCAGCTATAACCGTCATGAGGAGCAGTTCTTC
-	TRBV5-1	few	TRBJ2-7	CASSLVQGGTEQYF	TGCGCCAGCAGCTTGGTTCAGGGGGGGACCGAGCAGTACTTC
-	TRBV5-1	many	TRBJ2-7	CASSRQGAYEQYF	TGCGCCAGCAGTCGGCAAGGCGCCTACGAGCAGTACTTC
TRBD1	TRBV6-1	few	TRBJ1-1	CASRRDRALNTEAFF	TGTGCCAGCAGACGGGACAGGGCCTTGAACACTGAAGCTTTCTTT
-	TRBV5-5	few	TRBJ1-6	CASSWFWSPLHF	TGTGCCAGCAGCTGGTTTTGGTCACCCCTCCACTTT
-	TRBV14	many	TRBJ2-1	CASEQTAGPLNEQFF	TGTGCCAGCGAGCAGACAGCGGGCCCCCTCAATGAGCAGTTCTTC
-	TRBV7-8	many	TRBJ2-2	CASSLKWSARGGELFF	TGTGCCAGCAGCTTAAAATGGAGTGCACGGGGCGGGGAGCTGTTTTTT
TRBD1	TRBV28	many	TRBJ1-6	CASSPFTTGYNSPLHF	TGTGCCAGCAGTCCCTTTACGACAGGGTATAATTCACCCCTCCACTTT
TRBD2	TRBV11-2	many	TRBJ2-5	CASSFRGRGFQETQYF	TGTGCCAGCAGCTTTAGAGGGAGGGGTTTCCAAGAGACCCAGTACTTC
TRBD1	TRBV9	many	TRBJ1-1	CASSVKAGGTEAFF	TGTGCCAGCAGCGTAAAGGCAGGGGGCACTGAAGCTTTCTTT
-	TRBV20-1	many	TRBJ1-5	CSASHSYSNQPQHF	TGCAGTGCTAGCCACTCGTATAGCAATCAGCCCCAGCATTTT
-	TRBV6-5	few	TRBJ2-5	CASSYPEETQYF	TGTGCCAGCAGTTACCCCGAAGAGACCCAGTACTTC
TRBD2	TRBV7-9	-	TRBJ2-3	CASSPYVGLAGATDTQYF	TGTGCCAGCAGCCCATATGTGGGACTAGCGGGAGCCACAGATACGCAGTATTTT
-	TRBV18	many	TRBJ2-1	CASSPRTGVGYEQFF	TGTGCCAGCTCACCACGAACGGGGGTGGGCTATGAGCAGTTCTTC
TRBD2	TRBV27	many	TRBJ2-7	CASSPQTSGYEQYF	TGTGCCAGCAGTCCCCAGACTAGCGGCTACGAGCAGTACTTC
TRBD2	TRBV18	many	TRBJ2-1	CASSPGREVDEQFF	TGTGCCAGCTCACCTGGGCGGGAGGTTGATGAGCAGTTCTTC
TRBD1	TRBV29-1	many	TRBJ1-1	CSVAGTGGTEAFF	TGCAGCGTGGCCGGGACAGGGGGCACTGAAGCTTTCTTT
-	TRBV25-1	-	TRBJ2-7	CASSESGRSYEQYF	TGTGCCAGCAGTGAATCGGGCAGATCCTACGAGCAGTACTTC
TRBD2	TRBV27	-	TRBJ2-7	CASSPTSGAYEQYF	TGTGCCAGCAGTCCGACTAGCGGGGCCTACGAGCAGTACTTC
TRBD1	TRBV28	-	TRBJ2-7	CASSPFGTVISYEQYF	TGTGCCAGCAGCCCCTTTGGGACAGTCATCTCCTACGAGCAGTACTTC
TRBD2	TRBV9	few	TRBJ2-1	CASSVSTSGRAIEQFF	TGTGCCAGCAGCGTATCAACTAGCGGGAGGGCCATTGAGCAGTTCTTC
TRBD2	TRBV27	many	TRBJ2-7	CASSLTTSDYEQYF	TGTGCCAGCAGTTTAACCACTAGCGATTACGAGCAGTACTTC
-	TRBV7-2	-	TRBJ1-1	CASNQDTYSTEAFF	TGTGCCAGCAACCAGGACACCTACAGCACTGAAGCTTTCTTT
TRBD1	TRBV20-1	many	TRBJ1-6	CSATPQGASSPLHF	TGCAGTGCTACCCCCCAGGGGGCGAGTTCACCCCTCCACTTT
TRBD2	TRBV4-3	many	TRBJ2-7	CASSQPSGIRIYEQYF	TGCGCCAGCAGCCAACCAAGCGGGATCCGGATTTACGAGCAGTACTTC
-	TRBV6-2/TRBV6-3	-	TRBJ1-6	CASSYRVRYSPLHF	TGTGCCAGCAGTTACAGGGTACGGTATTCACCCCTCCACTTT
-	TRBV11-2	many	TRBJ2-3	CASSLAAGFIDTQYF	TGTGCCAGCAGCTTAGCGGCAGGGTTCATAGATACGCAGTATTTT
-	TRBV20-1	-	TRBJ2-5	CSARIEETQYF	TGCAGTGCTAGAATTGAAGAGACCCAGTACTTC
-	TRBV6-2/TRBV6-3	few	TRBJ2-7	CASSYSYGGQYF	TGTGCCAGCAGTTACTCGTATGGTGGGCAGTACTTC
-	TRBV29-1	-	TRBJ2-5	CSVLDRRQETQYF	TGCAGCGTTCTAGATAGACGGCAAGAGACCCAGTACTTC
-	TRBV20-1	many	TRBJ2-5	CSARDTGPSLKTQYF	TGCAGTGCTAGAGATACGGGACCATCCTTGAAGACCCAGTACTTC
TRBD1	TRBV20-1	many	TRBJ2-7	CSASGGTGMTGEQYF	TGCAGTGCTAGCGGAGGGACAGGGATGACGGGGGAGCAGTACTTC
-	TRBV15	many	TRBJ2-7	CATSRVIQGLEQYF	TGTGCCACCAGCAGAGTCATTCAGGGCCTTGAGCAGTACTTC
TRBD2	TRBV20-1	-	TRBJ2-2	CSARSGGTGELFF	TGCAGTGCTAGAAGCGGGGGCACCGGGGAGCTGTTTTTT
-	TRBV5-5	few	TRBJ2-3	CASRRQSGPDTQYF	TGTGCCAGCAGACGACAATCTGGTCCAGATACGCAGTATTTT
TRBD1	TRBV7-3	many	TRBJ1-1	CASSSQGRSNTEAFF	TGTGCCAGCAGCTCACAGGGGAGGTCGAACACTGAAGCTTTCTTT
-	TRBV6-2/TRBV6-3	-	TRBJ2-7	CASSYMHGAYEQYF	TGTGCCAGCAGTTACATGCACGGGGCCTACGAGCAGTACTTC
TRBD1	TRBV20-1	-	TRBJ1-2	CSAIQGDYGYTF	TGCAGTGCTATACAGGGGGATTATGGCTACACCTTC
TRBD1	TRBV30	many	TRBJ1-6	CAWRAPDRGVSPLHF	TGTGCCTGGAGGGCCCCTGACAGGGGGGTTTCACCCCTCCACTTT
TRBD2	TRBV11-3	-	TRBJ2-7	CASSFPPSGSFSYEQYF	TGTGCCAGCAGCTTCCCCCCTAGCGGGAGTTTCTCCTACGAGCAGTACTTC
-	TRBV5-6	-	TRBJ1-1	CASSPGPTRGAFF	TGTGCCAGCAGCCCCGGACCGACTCGGGGAGCTTTCTTT
TRBD1	TRBV28	many	TRBJ2-2	CASSSSWTGGTGELFF	TGTGCCAGCAGCTCATCTTGGACAGGGGGAACCGGGGAGCTGTTTTTT